The source of this T cell receptor (beta chain) is a study of early T cells in non-severe SARS-CoV-2 infection. Study information: Sequencing of unsorted whole blood was done on bulk RNA, leaving chains unpaired.

Germline V CDR1 and CDR2: SGHNT, YYREEE (reference sequence). V gave up 6 bases and J gave up 6 bases, with 22 bases separating them. The CDR3 is 15 residues long. Individual cDNA molecules were tagged with unique molecular identifiers. Using its own MiXCR run on the 5' RACE reads, TCRdb lists one record per CDR3 protein. The data hold about 40,000 distinct CDR3 sequences, with 4.7% observed a single time. Findings and limits, study-wide: Lookups in VDJdb leaned toward anti-spike CD8 responses and missed private and CD4 specificities.

This clonotype was picked up many times. Its target is not known. The chain employs TRBV5-4 and TRBJ2-7; D may correspond to TRBD1 or TRBD2 (5 bases each). The clonotype was recovered from an adult who was a healthcare worker with PCR-confirmed SARS-CoV-2 infection or an uninfected control (not recorded which). Material for sequencing was whole blood. The CDR3 sequence is CASTPPGQGFSEQYF. The CDR3 DNA reads TGTGCCAGCACCCCGCCGGGGCAGGGATTTAGCGAGCAGTACTTC.